The 9 T cell receptor beta chains below all came from one sample that was sequenced in a study of blood T cells in healthy people across ages. Primers used in a second PCR of about 7 to 12 cycles were a sample-barcoded 5' primer and a J-beta primer mix. Using its own MiXCR run on the 5' RACE reads, TCRdb lists one record per CDR3 protein. The sample contains more than 1.4 million distinct CDR3 sequences, around two fifths of which appear only once. The sequenced sample was blood. These receptors were obtained from a woman aged 18-29 years in good health.

This clonotype was seen only a few times. The gene calls are TRBV10-3 and TRBJ1-5; tentatively, D is TRBD1 (5 bases). In germline, CDR1 is ENHRY, CDR2 SYGVKD. The V gene lost 2 bases and the J gene lost 2 bases, with 10 bases spanning the gap. This CDR3 comprises 15 residues. Here the CDR3 reads CAISEGRERNQPQHF. The DNA of the CDR3 is TGTGCCATCAGTGAGGGCAGGGAGCGCAATCAGCCCCAGCATTTT.

In this sample, this clonotype turned up a few times. This rearrangement joins TRBV2 to TRBJ1-2; 9 nucleotides line up with TRBD1. Germline V gives CDR1 SNHLY, CDR2 FYNNEI. The CDR3 is made up of 14 amino acids. Trimming removed 9 bases from V and 3 bases from J; junction bases left unmatched: 8. Here the CDR3 reads CASTGGGDHYGYTF. Written as DNA, the CDR3 is TGTGCCAGTACAGGGGGCGGCGATCACTATGGCTACACCTTC.

Notes on this clonotype: At one of its ends the junction is not consistent with the germline gene, which may arise from a read error. The chain combines TRBV11-2 with TRBJ2-7; the D gene is possibly TRBD2 (5 bases). The CDR3 contains 13 residues. Germline V CDR1 and CDR2: SGHAT, FQNNGV. The CDR3 nucleotides are TGTGCCAACAGCTTAGTTCGGGGCTACGAGCAGTACTTC. Protein: CANSLVRGYEQYF.

This clonotype was seen more than once but under ten times. This chain connects TRBV11-2 to TRBJ1-2, with a weak D call TRBD1 (5 bases). Germline values: CDR1 SGHAT, CDR2 FQNNGV. The CDR3 is made up of 14 amino acids. With 7 bases removed from V and 4 bases from J, the gap between germline ends came to 16 bases. CDR3 in amino acids: CASTGGWGSYGYTF. The CDR3 nucleotides read TGTGCCAGCACCGGAGGTTGGGGGTCCTATGGCTACACCTTC.

The chain joins TRBV6-5 to TRBJ2-7, with TRBD2 matching over 8 bases. Germline V gene lookup returns CDR1 MNHEY and CDR2 SVGAGI. The CDR3 has 15 residues. Unmatched junction bases numbered 7, after V lost 6 bases and J lost 0 bases. Here the CDR3 DNA reads TGTGCCAGCAGGCCACTAGCGGAGAGCTCCTACGAGCAGTACTTC. Amino acid sequence: CASRPLAESSYEQYF.

This chain connects TRBV4-2 to TRBJ2-1, with 7 positions matching TRBD2. Trimming cost V 1 base and J 4 bases; bases outside gene matches: 13. Germline CDR1 is LGHNA and CDR2 is YNFKEQ. The CDR3 loop spans 18 amino acids. In DNA form, the CDR3 reads TGTGCCAGCAGCCAAGTGGGGGTTGGGGGGAGGGGATACAATGAGCAGTTCTTC. This codes for CASSQVGVGGRGYNEQFF.

This clonotype was counted a few times. The rearrangement links TRBV5-1 to TRBJ2-1; D is uncertain. Trimming stripped 5 bases from V and 0 bases from J, with 12 bases between. Germline-derived CDR1 and CDR2 are SGHRS and YFSETQ. This CDR3 has 15 amino acids. This CDR3 is CASSSTRTSYNEQFF. The CDR3 DNA sequence: TGCGCCAGCAGTTCAACCAGAACCTCCTACAATGAGCAGTTCTTC. Full variable domain (rest looked up from reference TRBV5-1 and TRBJ2-1): KAGVTQTPRYLIKTRGQQVTLSCSPISGHRSVSWYQQTPGQGLQFLFEYFSETQRNKGNFPGRFSGRQFSNSRSEMNVSTLELGDSALYLCASSSTRTSYNEQFFGPGTRLTVL.

The rearrangement links TRBV10-3 to TRBJ2-6; 7 bases agree with TRBD1. From germline, CDR1 is ENHRY and CDR2 SYGVKD. The CDR3 runs 14 residues. After removal of 10 bases from V and 1 base from J, the junction contained 4 bases not matched to a gene. The CDR3 protein is CATPTGSGANVLTF. For the CDR3, the DNA is TGTGCCACCCCGACAGGGTCTGGGGCCAACGTCCTGACTTTC.

The table lists this clonotype with a few counts. A read error is possible here, since a much larger clone lies one base away. The rearrangement joins TRBV12-3 or TRBV12-4 to TRBJ2-3; no reliable D call. V lost 5 bases, J lost 2 bases, and 11 bases lay in between. This CDR3 has 14 residues. The CDR3 nucleotides read TGTGCCAGCAGTGTAGAACTTAACACAGATACGCAGTATTTT. Its protein product is CASSVELNTDTQYF.